This T cell receptor beta chain is drawn from a study of response to subunit inactivated influenza vaccine. TCRdb itself ran the RT-PCR reads through MiXCR, one entry per CDR3 protein. The repertoire has just under 550,000 distinct CDR3 sequences, approximately 20% of them found once; the top ten carry 2.5% to 3%. The CDR3 is 16 amino acids. Germline loops: CDR1 MDHEN, CDR2 SYDVKM. Trimming removed 6 bases from V and 1 base from J; junction bases left unmatched: 11. This clonotype was counted only a few times. These data also featured in a second study, about T cells expressing NK-cell markers. As that report states: In generating TCR beta cDNA, 5'RACE template switching with UMIs was used.

The material was CD4+ T cells sorted from PBMCs, obtained 11 to 12 days after vaccination. The J gene is TRBJ2-7, the V gene TRBV28, with 8 positions matching TRBD1. The receptor comes from a man aged 50 to 59 who received an inactivated influenza vaccine. The CDR3 DNA reads as TGTGCCAGCAGCCTCTTGGGACAGGCTGAATCCTACGAGCAGTACTTC. It codes for CASSLLGQAESYEQYF.